Presented here are 10 T cell receptor beta chains from one specimen sequenced in a study of preoperative IRX-2 immunotherapy in early breast cancer. Assay used: immunoSEQ multiplex PCR; TCRdb lists only in-frame clones, some missing. Of about 2,700 clones in the sample, around 76% were seen once. Indicated treatment: preoperative locoregional IRX-2 cytokine immunotherapy. The input for sequencing was tumor tissue, taken before IRX-2 immunotherapy. These receptor sequences come from a human donor with breast cancer.

The chain combines TRBV19 with TRBJ2-3, with D tentatively TRBD2 (5 bases). Germline V gene sequence: CDR1 LNHDA, CDR2 SQIVND (reference sequence). The CDR3 extends over 13 amino acids. Trimming took off 4 bases at V and 5 bases at J, with 10 bases between the two ends. In nucleotides, the CDR3 is TGTGCCAGTAGTAGCTTGGGGAGAGATACGCAGTATTTT. Translated: CASSSLGRDTQYF.

The chain links TRBV7-4 to TRBJ2-7; no clear D. The CDR3 runs to 15 residues. The V end was cut by 2 bases, the J end by 2 bases, with 13 bases between. Germline V gene lookup returns CDR1 SGHVT and CDR2 SQSDAQ. The CDR3 DNA reads as TGTGCCAGCAGCTTAAGCAAGGGCCCCACCTACGAGCAGTACTTC. This sequence encodes CASSLSKGPTYEQYF.

This clone was recorded only once. This sequence joins TRBV6-8 and TRBJ1-3; 7 bases map to TRBD1. The CDR3 contains 14 residues. Per germline, CDR1 MNHGY and CDR2 SAAAGT. The ends lost 8 bases at V and 0 bases at J; junction bases unmatched: 4. The DNA for the CDR3 is TGTGCCAGCTCTAACAGGGGCTCTGGAAACACCATATATTTT. It yields the protein CASSNRGSGNTIYF.

This clone was picked up one time. This chain uses TRBV6-8 with TRBJ2-5; a possible D gene is TRBD2 (5 bases). The V and J ends lost 2 bases and 5 bases respectively, with 12 bases between them. The germline CDR1 and CDR2 sequences are MNHGY and SAAAGT. The CDR3 runs 14 residues. The CDR3 loop reads CASSYPGRGETQYF. Here the CDR3 DNA reads TGTGCCAGCAGTTACCCGGGGAGAGGGGAGACCCAGTACTTC.

The CDR3 sequence: CSVEASGTSGYNEQFF. CDR3 nucleotides: TGCAGCGTTGAAGCGTCCGGGACTAGTGGGTACAATGAGCAGTTCTTC. V usage is TRBV29-1 and J usage is TRBJ2-1, with 8 bases matching TRBD2. Per germline, CDR1 SQVTM and CDR2 ANQGSEA. This CDR3 is 16 amino acids long. Trimming took 1 base from V and 4 from J; bases not matched to a gene: 9.

V and J are TRBV28 and TRBJ2-1; D call uncertain. CDR3 size: 14 residues. The V end was cut by 2 bases, the J end by 5 bases, with 10 bases between. Germline V lookup: CDR1 MDHEN, CDR2 SYDVKM. The CDR3 here is CASSLGSSNNEQFF. CDR3 sequence (DNA): TGTGCCAGCAGTTTAGGTAGCAGCAACAATGAGCAGTTCTTC.

This chain links TRBV18 with TRBJ1-2, with 7 bases lining up with TRBD1. V lost 3 bases to trimming and J lost 7 bases; unmatched junction nucleotides: 11. The CDR3 is 15 amino acids. CDR1 and CDR2 from the germline V gene are KGHSH and LQKENI. This chain's CDR3 is CASSPLPDRDSGYTF. Written as DNA, the CDR3 is TGTGCCAGCTCACCCCTCCCTGACAGGGATTCTGGCTACACCTTC.

J is TRBJ1-6 and V is TRBV6-8; D is ambiguous. The V gene lost 10 bases and the J gene lost 5 bases, with 9 bases spanning the gap. The CDR3 has 12 amino acids. Per the germline V gene, CDR1 is MNHGY and CDR2 is SAAAGT. The CDR3 DNA reads as TGTGCCACGCAGACCAATAATTCACCCCTCCACTTT. This sequence encodes CATQTNNSPLHF.

This clone was seen a few times. The rearrangement links TRBV5-1 to TRBJ2-1; 13 nucleotides line up with TRBD2. The ends lost 4 bases at V and 5 bases at J; junction bases unmatched: 6. The CDR3 is 16 amino acids. Germline lookup yields CDR1 SGHRS and CDR2 YFSETQ. The CDR3 loop is CASSTGLAGLDNEQFF. CDR3 in DNA: TGCGCCAGCAGCACGGGACTAGCGGGGCTAGACAATGAGCAGTTCTTC.

As DNA, the CDR3 is TGTGCCAGCAGCTTAGGTCAAGGGTCTACTGAAGCTTTCTTT. Amino acid sequence: CASSLGQGSTEAFF. This sequence joins TRBV11-3 and TRBJ1-1; D is unclear. The CDR3 runs 14 residues. Trimming cost V 1 base and J 5 bases, with 11 bases left between them. CDR1 and CDR2 from the germline V gene are SGHNT and YENEEA. The whole variable domain, remainder taken from reference TRBV11-3 and TRBJ1-1, is EAGVVQSPRYKIIEKKQPVAFWCNPISGHNTLYWYLQNLGQGPELLIRYENEEAVDDSQLPKDRFSAERLKGVDSTLKIQPAELGDSAVYLCASSLGQGSTEAFFGQGTRLTVV.